These 9 T cell receptor beta chains originate from one sample sequenced in a study of regulatory T cells in long-lasting Graves disease. For TCR beta, libraries came from iRepertoire HTBI primers and Arm-PCR of CDR3 regions. MiXCR was run by TCRdb on the multiplex PCR reads, yielding one entry per CDR3 protein. The sample records hundreds of thousands of distinct CDR3 sequences, roughly 21% being singletons. The sample's time point: persistent/refractory GD, antithyroid drugs over 5 years with positive TRAb. Researchers made the TCR library from RNA that was extracted from PBMCs. Here the sequenced sample was peripheral blood mononuclear cells (PBMCs), taken when the disease was refractory, from a patient treated with antithyroid drugs. These receptor sequences come from a female donor with Graves disease.

The chain is built from TRBV20-1 and TRBJ2-5; 8 bases line up with TRBD2. Germline values: CDR1 DFQATT, CDR2 SNEGSKA (reference sequence). Unmatched junction bases numbered 9, after V lost 5 bases and J lost 4 bases. The CDR3 loop spans 14 amino acids. The CDR3 loop is CSAARGGGRETQYF. The CDR3 DNA sequence: TGCAGTGCTGCCCGGGGGGGGGGGCGAGAGACCCAGTACTTC.

This chain links TRBV7-3 with TRBJ2-2; 12 bases match TRBD2. Germline CDR1 and CDR2: SGHTA and FQGTGA. V shed 6 bases, J shed 6 bases, and the junction held 5 bases outside the gene matches. The CDR3 extends over 15 amino acids. CDR3 loop: CASSRLAGASGELFF. CDR3 DNA: TGTGCCAGCAGTAGACTAGCGGGAGCTTCCGGGGAGCTGTTTTTT.

The CDR3 coding sequence is TGTGCCAGCAGCTCGGACACCAAAAACACTGAAGCTTTCTTT. As protein: CASSSDTKNTEAFF. The chain combines TRBV5-4 with TRBJ1-1; the D gene is possibly TRBD1 (5 bases). CDR3 length: 14 residues. V was clipped by 3 bases and J by 2 bases, with 11 bases between them. The germline gives CDR1 SGHNT, CDR2 YYREEE (reference sequence).

A remark on this clonotype: A read error may explain this, as a much larger clone is one base away. The rearrangement joins TRBV27 to TRBJ1-1; 7 bases fit TRBD1. J was trimmed by 4 bases and V by 7 bases; bases with no gene match: 12. Germline-derived CDR1 and CDR2 are MNHEY and SMNVEV (reference sequence). The CDR3 spans 15 residues. The CDR3 DNA sequence: TGTGCCAGCACGCGCCCGGGACAGTGTGGCACTGAAGCTTTCTTT. Its protein is CASTRPGQCGTEAFF.

This clonotype has a handful of counts. The chain recombines TRBV28 with TRBJ1-2; D is possibly TRBD1 (5 bases). The CDR3 covers 16 residues. V gave up 3 bases and J gave up 5 bases, with 19 bases separating them. Looked up from germline, CDR1 is MDHEN and CDR2 is SYDVKM. CDR3 sequence (DNA): TGTGCCAGCAGTTTCGCCGGATACGCGGGGGATTATGGCTACACCTTC. Amino acid sequence: CASSFAGYAGDYGYTF.

V usage is TRBV7-2 and J usage is TRBJ2-5; TRBD1 matches at 7 bases. The germline CDR1 and CDR2 sequences are SGHTA and FQGNSA. The CDR3 consists of 15 residues. Trimming took 0 bases from V and 2 from J; bases not matched to a gene: 3. The chain's CDR3 is CASSLATGQQETQYF. CDR3 coding DNA: TGTGCCAGCAGCTTAGCGACAGGGCAACAAGAGACCCAGTACTTC.

This clonotype was seen at least ten times. In DNA form, the CDR3 reads TGCAGTGCTAGAGATATGGAGGGCTGGGGTTTAAAAGAGACCCAGTACTTC. It codes for CSARDMEGWGLKETQYF. The chain carries TRBV20-1 and TRBJ2-5; possibly TRBD2 for D (6 bases). Looked up from germline, CDR1 is DFQATT and CDR2 is SNEGSKA (reference sequence). CDR3 size: 17 residues. Trimming shortened V by 0 bases and J by 3 bases, and 20 bases separated the two germline ends.

In regard to this clonotype: The missing conserved phenylalanine or tryptophan at the end of this CDR3 makes a read error likely. The V and J genes are TRBV7-2 and TRBJ2-4; perhaps TRBD1 as D (5 bases). This CDR3 is built from 16 residues. From germline, CDR1 is SGHTA and CDR2 FQGNSA. The chain's CDR3 is CASSLFQLGAKNIQYL. The CDR3 DNA is TGTGCCAGCAGCTTATTCCAGCTAGGGGCCAAGAACATTCAGTACCTC.

This chain joins TRBV19 and TRBJ1-5; 9 bases are shared with TRBD1. Germline lookup yields CDR1 LNHDA and CDR2 SQIVND (reference sequence). V shed 4 bases and J 4 bases; nucleotides not matched to a gene: 5. The CDR3 length is 15 residues. Here the CDR3 reads CASSSGGTGNQPQHF. The DNA of the CDR3 is TGTGCCAGTAGTAGCGGTGGGACAGGGAATCAGCCCCAGCATTTT.